This TCR beta chain is from a study of blood T cell repertoires in COVID-19. Overall study context: Samples taken during acute and convalescent COVID-19 were collected in the United States, Italy and Spain.

The data were produced by immunoSEQ multiplex PCR, yet TCRdb's version contains in-frame clones alone and is incomplete. The sample records fewer than 500,000 clones, roughly 80% being singletons. CDR1 and CDR2 from the germline V gene are SGHRS and YFSETQ. This CDR3 is 13 amino acids long. Germline trimming cut 4 bases from V and 2 bases from J; bases unmatched to any gene: 2. The V and J genes are TRBV5-1 and TRBJ2-7, with 8 bases fitting TRBD1. The source material was peripheral blood. This clonotype was obtained from a human donor with acute or convalescent COVID-19. The donor label of this sample is uncertain. The CDR3 reads CASSGGQAYEQYF. As DNA, the CDR3 is TGCGCCAGCAGCGGGGGACAGGCCTACGAGCAGTACTTC.